This TCR beta chain stems from a study of T cell repertoires in cytomegalovirus infection. Germline CDR1 is MNHEY and CDR2 is SVGAGI. There are 13 residues in the CDR3. TCRdb processed the reads anew with MiXCR; each CDR3 protein has one entry. The sample lists some 250,000 distinct CDR3 sequences, roughly 9% seen once, with over 12% in the top ten. This clonotype was seen many times. The sequenced sample consisted of PBMCs. This receptor was obtained from a human donor in good health (CMV status not recorded). Some clones in this sample may be carry-over from other donors' samples. V gene TRBV6-5 combines with J gene TRBJ2-7, with D tentatively TRBD2 (5 bases). The CDR3 loop reads CASSYSMREGVSV. CDR3 coding DNA: TGTGCCAGCAGTTACTCGATGCGAGAGGGAGTAAGCGTC.